Following are 19 T cell receptor beta chains from one sample sequenced in a study of breast tumors, draining lymph nodes, adjacent tissues (TCRdb year 2016). The library was made by multiplex PCR. The listed sequencing device is Illumina HiSeq 2000. TCRdb reprocessed the public reads (quality trimming at Q25 with fastp, clone calling with MiXCR) and kept in-frame beta chains. Every CDR3 protein is listed once, alongside the most common genes and DNA of its rows. This sample is represented by fewer than 250,000 distinct CDR3 sequences; about 30% of them were singletons. Of the sample, 1.4% falls within the top ten clones. Lymph node samples came from the axillary draining lymph nodes of breast cancer patients. Material for sequencing was axillary lymph node tissue. The origin of the receptors is a female donor with breast cancer. Some clones in this sample may be carry-over from other donors' samples.

This clonotype appeared many times. The V gene is TRBV27, the J gene TRBJ1-2, with 8 bases identical to TRBD1. Trimming cost V 5 bases and J 4 bases; bases outside gene matches: 6. There are 14 residues in the CDR3. The germline V gene has CDR1 MNHEY and CDR2 SMNVEV (reference sequence). The CDR3 is CASSQPGTGYGYTF. CDR3 DNA sequence: TGTGCCAGCAGTCAGCCCGGGACAGGCTATGGCTACACCTTC.

This chain joins TRBV29-1 and TRBJ1-6; 7 bases fit TRBD1. This CDR3 spans 13 amino acids. V was pared by 8 bases and J by 5 bases, with 6 bases of the junction left unmatched. CDR1 is SQVTM and CDR2 is ANQGSEA in the germline V gene. CDR3 coding DNA: TGCAGCTTGGGGGACAGAGATAATTCACCCCTCCACTTT. It translates to CSLGDRDNSPLHF.

As to this clonotype: A much larger clonotype is one base distant, so this may be a read error. V and J are TRBV4-1 and TRBJ1-2; no definite D call. The germline CDR1 and CDR2 sequences are MGHRA and YSYEKL. The CDR3 loop spans 16 amino acids. The DNA of the CDR3 is TGCGCCAGCAGCCAAGGCGCTCGGGTGGAGAACTATGGCCACACCTTC. It codes for CASSQGARVENYGHTF.

This clonotype was found many times. Written as DNA, the CDR3 is TGCGCCAGCAGCCGACTAGTTTTAGAGACCCAGTACTTC. It specifies CASSRLVLETQYF. The chain links TRBV4-1 to TRBJ2-5; D is possibly TRBD2 (6 bases). Germline V gene data show CDR1 as MGHRA and CDR2 as YSYEKL. The ends were cut back, 4 bases at V and 4 bases at J, with 10 bases in the middle. The CDR3 has 13 residues.

V is TRBV7-2 and J is TRBJ2-3; 8 bases line up with TRBD2. J lost 5 bases, V lost 4 bases, and 8 bases had no gene match. The CDR3 runs 15 residues. Germline CDR1 is SGHTA and CDR2 is FQGNSA. The CDR3 coding sequence is TGTGCCAGCAGCTCGGCGGCGGGAGGACAAGATACGCAGTATTTT. Translation: CASSSAAGGQDTQYF.

The chain combines TRBV6-1 with TRBJ1-2; D remains unclear. The V gene's germline CDR1 is MNHNS and CDR2 SASEGT. CDR3 length equals 13 residues. Trimming removed 5 bases at V and 7 bases at J, with 14 bases between. The DNA of the CDR3 is TGTGCCAGCAGTCAAGAAACATCCGGTGGCTACACCTTC. Translated, it gives CASSQETSGGYTF.

About this clonotype itself: Since a much larger clone is just one base distant, this may be a read error. CDR3: CASRRGPRIYF. Here the CDR3 DNA reads TGTGCCAGCAGGAGGGGACCTCGTATATACTTC. V usage is TRBV28 and J usage is TRBJ2-7; D assignment may be TRBD1 or TRBD2 (5 bases each). Germline lookup yields CDR1 MDHEN and CDR2 SYDVKM. V lost 6 bases and J 13 bases, leaving 16 bases between the germline ends. The CDR3 contains 11 residues.

This clonotype was recorded at least ten times. The chain links TRBV6-1 to TRBJ2-7, with TRBD2 as a possible D gene (5 bases). CDR3 length: 16 amino acids. V lost 2 bases to trimming and J lost 0 bases, with 14 bases between them. Germline V gene data show CDR1 as MNHNS and CDR2 as SASEGT. In DNA form, the CDR3 reads TGTGCCAGCAGTGAAAGTGGGCGCGGGCGCTCCTACGAGCAGTACTTC. Protein sequence: CASSESGRGRSYEQYF.

This clonotype was seen only a few times. This chain links TRBV6-2 or TRBV6-3 with TRBJ2-3; 10 nucleotides match TRBD2. After removal of 4 bases from V and 0 bases from J, the junction contained 16 bases not matched to a gene. This CDR3 has 20 amino acids. Germline-derived CDR1 and CDR2 are MNHEY and SVGEGT. As DNA, the CDR3 is TGTGCCAGCAGTTCTAATTCTGGTGGGGGACTAGCGACTAGCACAGATACGCAGTATTTT. It is translated as CASSSNSGGGLATSTDTQYF.

This clonotype was detected ten times or more. The CDR3 DNA is TGTGCCTGGAGTGTACTCAACCATGAGCAGTTCTTC. Protein: CAWSVLNHEQFF. The V gene is TRBV30, the J gene TRBJ2-1; D is uncertain. CDR1 is GTSNPN, CDR2 SVGIG, per germline (reference sequence). V was pared by 0 bases and J by 8 bases, with 8 bases between. This CDR3 contains 12 residues. Filled out from reference TRBV30 and TRBJ2-1, the complete variable domain reads SQTIHQWPATLVQPVGSPLSLECTVEGTSNPNLYWYRQAAGRGLQLLFYSVGIGQISSEVPQNLSASRPQDRQFILSSKKLLLSDSGFYLCAWSVLNHEQFFGPGTRLTVL.

This clonotype was counted at least ten times. The V call is TRBV6-1, the J call TRBJ2-5, with a possible D match to TRBD2 (6 bases). This CDR3 is 15 amino acids long. The germline gives CDR1 MNHNS, CDR2 SASEGT. The V end was cut by 1 base, the J end by 2 bases, with 11 bases between. CDR3 in DNA: TGTGCCAGCAGTGAAGATCGGGGGACGCAAGAGACCCAGTACTTC. The encoded protein is CASSEDRGTQETQYF.

V is TRBV25-1 and J is TRBJ2-3, with 12 bases lining up with TRBD2. After removal of 4 bases from V and 4 bases from J, the junction contained 6 bases not matched to a gene. The CDR3 totals 16 residues. Germline CDR1 is MGHDK and CDR2 is SYGVNS. The chain's CDR3 is CASSARLAGAADTQYF. CDR3 nucleotides: TGTGCCAGCAGTGCTAGACTAGCGGGAGCAGCAGATACGCAGTATTTT.

Many counts were recorded for this clonotype. The J gene is TRBJ2-1, the V gene TRBV11-3; 9 positions agree with TRBD2. Losses at the gene ends were 4 bases for V and 1 base for J; bases not matched to a gene: 5. The CDR3 is 16 amino acids. Germline lookup yields CDR1 SGHNT and CDR2 YENEEA. Here the CDR3 DNA reads TGTGCCAGCAGCTCCTCGCTAGCGGGGTCCTACAATGAGCAGTTCTTC. Protein sequence: CASSSSLAGSYNEQFF.

This clonotype was counted ten times or more. The chain joins TRBV19 to TRBJ1-3; D may be TRBD1 (6 bases). CDR1 is LNHDA, CDR2 SQIVND, per germline (reference sequence). Trimming left V 7 bases short and J 7 bases short, with 14 bases between. The CDR3 runs to 13 residues. This CDR3 is CASTSGEWNTIYF. The CDR3 bases are TGTGCCAGTACCTCAGGGGAATGGAACACCATATATTTT.

This clonotype was picked up one time. An end of the junction differs from the germline gene, which may be a read error. This CDR3 is CASSDATLGGWCF. CDR3 bases: TGTGCCAGCAGCGACGCCACGCTCGGGGGTTGGTGCTTC. This chain uses TRBV5-5 with TRBJ1-2; a possible D gene is TRBD1 (5 bases). Germline V CDR1 and CDR2: SGHKS, YYEKEE (reference sequence). This CDR3 has 13 amino acids.

Many counts were recorded for this clonotype. The rearrangement joins TRBV19 to TRBJ1-2; 7 nucleotides align to TRBD1. J gave up 8 bases and V 11 bases, and 14 bases lay outside the gene matches. The CDR3 contains 13 residues. Germline V gene lookup returns CDR1 LNHDA and CDR2 SQIVND (reference sequence). Written as DNA, the CDR3 is TGTGCCGGAGGGGGCTTGCCCTCTGGAGGCTACACCTTC. Amino acids: CAGGGLPSGGYTF.

In this sample, this clonotype turned up once. This sequence may be a read error, since a much larger clone differs from it by one base. DNA for the CDR3: TGTGCCAGCAGTGACAGGGAAACTGAAGCTTTCTTT. Translating it yields CASSDRETEAFF. V and J are TRBV2 and TRBJ1-1; a weak D match, TRBD1 (5 bases). The germline V gene has CDR1 SNHLY and CDR2 FYNNEI. The V and J ends lost 3 bases and 5 bases respectively, with 7 bases between them. The CDR3 covers 12 residues.

Notes on this clonotype: Possible read error: a much larger clone is one base away. The rearrangement uses TRBV9 and TRBJ2-7, with 9 bases aligning to TRBD1. The length of the CDR3 is 14 residues. Germline V gene lookup returns CDR1 SGDLS and CDR2 YYNGEE. The CDR3 DNA sequence: TGTGCCAGCAGCGTAGGGGACAGGGCTTACGAGCAGTCCTTC. Translation gives CASSVGDRAYEQSF.

This clonotype was picked up many times. The chain employs TRBV18 and TRBJ2-1; possible D gene TRBD2, 5 bases. Deletions cut 0 bases from V and 4 bases from J, with 7 bases between. This CDR3 comprises 14 residues. Germline loops: CDR1 KGHSH, CDR2 LQKENI. CDR3: CASSPPTGYNEQFF. CDR3 sequence (DNA): TGTGCCAGCTCACCACCGACGGGATACAATGAGCAGTTCTTC. Full variable domain (missing parts from reference TRBV18 and TRBJ2-1): NAGVMQNPRHLVRRRGQEARLRCSPMKGHSHVYWYRQLPEEGLKFMVYLQKENIIDESGMPKERFSAEFPKEGPSILRIQQVVRGDSAAYFCASSPPTGYNEQFFGPGTRLTVL.